The table lists the clone carrying this TCR beta chain with a few counts. The data stem from a study of cytomegalovirus exposure and HLA in healthy donors. PCR involved 60 Vbeta and 13 Jbeta primers. Sequencing used immunoSEQ multiplex PCR; TCRdb keeps in-frame clones, though not all of them. The repertoire holds fewer than 200,000 clones, around three quarters seen once, with 2% to 2.5% in the top ten. V lost 2 bases to trimming and J lost 7 bases; unmatched junction nucleotides: 8. This CDR3 is built from 15 residues. Germline CDR1 SGHNT, CDR2 YYREEE (reference sequence). The rearrangement uses TRBV5-4 and TRBJ2-1; 8 bases fit TRBD1. Sample: PBMCs. The clonotype comes from a man between 35 and 55 years old in good health and CMV-seronegative. For the CDR3, the DNA is TGTGCCAGCAGCTTAAACCGACAGGGGACAAATGAGCAGTTCTTC. Translated: CASSLNRQGTNEQFF.